This T cell receptor beta chain came from a study of blood T cell repertoires in COVID-19. About the research overall: Acute and convalescent COVID-19 specimens originated in the United States, Italy and Spain.

V was pared by 1 base and J by 4 bases, with 7 bases of the junction left unmatched. The CDR3 contains 17 residues. Germline V CDR1 and CDR2: MGHRA, YSYEKL. TCRdb's copy holds only in-frame clones and misses some; the assay was immunoSEQ multiplex PCR. The table includes under 35,000 clones, just under 80% detected once. The clonotype was recovered from a man older than 75 with acute or convalescent COVID-19. Sequences were obtained from peripheral blood. The chain uses TRBV4-1 and TRBJ2-1; TRBD1 agrees at 10 bases. The CDR3 sequence: CASSQARQGAIYNEQFF. CDR3 sequence (DNA): TGCGCCAGCAGCCAAGCCCGACAGGGGGCGATTTACAATGAGCAGTTCTTC.